This is a list of T cell receptor beta chains from one sample in a study of T cells in Graves' hyperthyroidism and ophthalmopathy. In TCRdb, the multiplex PCR reads were re-called with MiXCR into one record per CDR3 protein. This sample has around 700,000 distinct CDR3 sequences, with around a third found just once. Sequenced sample: blood. The receptors here all came from a woman in her thirties or forties with Graves' hyperthyroidism. Each CDR3 is given with its conserved first and last residue. The order of the fields is V gene, clone size, J gene, D gene, CDR3 protein, CDR3 DNA. D genes are given only for firm matches. Size tells how often a clone was seen (once, few, many) or the class of an expanded clone, and some rows leave it out.

>TRBV7-6|many|TRBJ1-6|.
CASSLGAGPNSPLHF
TGTGCCAGCAGCTTAGGAGCAGGTCCTAATTCACCCCTCCACTTT
>TRBV7-2|.|TRBJ1-6|.
CASSVNALNSPLHF
TGTGCCAGCAGCGTAAACGCGCTTAATTCACCCCTCCACTTT
>TRBV7-2|.|TRBJ2-1|.
CAKTRDPYNEQFF
TGTGCCAAAACCCGGGATCCTTACAATGAGCAGTTCTTC
>TRBV15|.|TRBJ2-3|.
CATSREAGLGDTQYF
TGTGCCACCAGCAGAGAGGCCGGATTGGGAGATACGCAGTATTTT
>TRBV10-3|.|TRBJ2-5|TRBD1
CASGGTGFGQETQYF
TGTGCCAGCGGAGGGACAGGGTTCGGGCAAGAGACCCAGTACTTC
>TRBV20-1|many|TRBJ1-6|TRBD1
CSAKTPGQLNSPLHF
TGCAGTGCGAAAACACCGGGACAGTTAAATTCACCCCTCCACTTT
>TRBV9|once|TRBJ2-2|TRBD1
CASSPGQGALTGELLF
TGTGCCAGCAGCCCTGGACAGGGGGCGCTCACCGGGGAGCTGCTTTTT
>TRBV11-2|many|TRBJ1-1|TRBD1
CASSPRDSYTEAFF
TGTGCCAGCAGCCCCCGGGACAGTTACACTGAAGCTTTCTTT
>TRBV12-3/TRBV12-4|.|TRBJ1-6|TRBD1
CASRTGTGESPLHF
TGTGCCAGCAGAACCGGGACAGGGGAATCACCCCTCCACTTT
>TRBV4-3|few|TRBJ2-5|.
CASSPRSGFQETQYF
TGCGCCAGCAGCCCAAGATCAGGGTTCCAAGAGACCCAGTACTTC
>TRBV30|few|TRBJ1-1|.
CAWSVSVNTEAFF
TGTGCCTGGAGTGTATCGGTGAACACTGAAGCTTTCTTT
>TRBV6-5|few|TRBJ2-7|.
CASRDSPYEQYF
TGTGCCAGTCGGGACTCTCCCTACGAGCAGTACTTC
>TRBV12-3/TRBV12-4|.|TRBJ1-4|.
CASSFLTSGEKLFF
TGTGCCAGCAGTTTCTTAACATCAGGAGAAAAACTGTTTTTT
>TRBV7-2|.|TRBJ2-4|.
CASRPSAVQNIQYF
TGTGCCAGCAGACCCTCGGCGGTCCAAAACATTCAGTACTTC
>TRBV10-1|.|TRBJ2-7|TRBD1
CASSLWSWRQGHSYEQYF
TGTGCCAGCAGTTTATGGTCTTGGCGACAGGGTCACTCCTACGAGCAGTACTTC
>TRBV6-1|.|TRBJ2-6|.
CASTNGGSGANVLTF
TGTGCCAGCACCAACGGGGGCTCTGGGGCCAACGTCCTGACTTTC
>TRBV10-2|.|TRBJ1-1|TRBD1
CASRARGLFEAFF
TGCGCCAGCAGGGCCAGGGGGCTTTTTGAAGCTTTCTTT
>TRBV28|.|TRBJ2-5|TRBD2
CATRPEGRAGETQYF
TGTGCCACCCGGCCTGAGGGGAGGGCCGGAGAGACCCAGTACTTC
>TRBV11-2|.|TRBJ2-6|.
CASSSQARGANVLTF
TGTGCCAGCAGCTCCCAGGCGCGTGGGGCCAACGTCCTGACTTTC
>TRBV7-9|few|TRBJ1-2|TRBD1
CASSNGPGQGARGYTF
TGTGCCAGCAGCAATGGGCCGGGACAGGGGGCGCGGGGCTACACCTTC
>TRBV4-1|.|TRBJ2-6|TRBD2
CASSQEGGGGSGANVLTF
TGCGCCAGCAGCCAAGAGGGCGGGGGAGGCTCTGGGGCCAACGTCCTGACTTTC
>TRBV20-1|many|TRBJ2-7|.
CSARTLSSSYEQYF
TGCAGTGCAAGGACTCTCTCGTCTTCCTACGAGCAGTACTTC
>TRBV7-9|many|TRBJ1-6|.
CASSLLGALHF
TGTGCCAGCAGCCTCCTTGGGGCCCTCCACTTT
>TRBV27|.|TRBJ2-6|TRBD2
CASSLLSGGSGANVLTF
TGTGCCAGCAGTTTGTTATCGGGGGGCTCTGGGGCCAACGTCCTGACTTTC
>TRBV7-3|.|TRBJ1-6|TRBD1
CASSLWTGNNSPLRF
TGTGCCAGCAGCCTGTGGACAGGGAATAATTCACCCCTCCGCTTT
>TRBV10-3|few|TRBJ1-5|.
CAISELERNQPQHF
TGTGCCATCAGTGAACTGGAAAGGAATCAGCCCCAGCATTTT
>TRBV6-1|.|TRBJ1-2|.
CASGLKARSYGYTF
TGTGCCAGCGGCCTCAAGGCCAGGTCGTATGGCTACACCTTC
>TRBV7-9|.|TRBJ1-4|.
CASSLVGQGEANEKLFF
TGTGCCAGCAGCTTAGTAGGGCAGGGAGAGGCTAATGAAAAACTGTTTTTT
>TRBV10-2|.|TRBJ2-7|.
CASSESGWGRGEQYF
TGCGCCAGCAGTGAGTCGGGGTGGGGCCGGGGGGAGCAGTACTTC
>TRBV7-9|many|TRBJ2-7|.
CASSPRQDRYEQYF
TGTGCCAGCAGCCCGAGACAGGACCGCTACGAGCAGTACTTC
>TRBV2|.|TRBJ1-5|.
CASSLSVEGNQPQHF
TGTGCCAGCAGTTTATCAGTTGAGGGCAATCAGCCCCAGCATTTT
>TRBV7-9|.|TRBJ1-1|.
CASRDEVNTEAFF
TGTGCCAGCAGGGACGAAGTGAACACTGAAGCTTTCTTT
>TRBV10-3|many|TRBJ1-2|.
CAISESGRLSYGYTF
TGTGCCATCAGTGAGTCGGGACGGCTTTCCTATGGCTACACCTTC
>TRBV12-3/TRBV12-4|many|TRBJ2-5|TRBD2
CASSFLAGGSQETQYF
TGTGCCAGCAGTTTCCTAGCGGGAGGGAGCCAAGAGACCCAGTACTTC
>TRBV10-3|.|TRBJ1-1|.
CATQLARATEAFF
TGTGCCACTCAACTGGCCAGGGCCACTGAAGCTTTCTTT
>TRBV6-5|many|TRBJ2-5|TRBD2
CASSELAGQETQYF
TGTGCCAGCAGTGAACTAGCGGGCCAAGAGACCCAGTACTTC
>TRBV6-1|.|TRBJ2-7|TRBD2
CASKGLAGTYEQYF
TGTGCCAGCAAGGGACTAGCAGGCACTTACGAGCAGTACTTC
>TRBV12-3/TRBV12-4|.|TRBJ1-2|.
CASKGWGADWCTF
TGTGCCAGCAAGGGCTGGGGCGCGGATTGGTGTACCTTC
>TRBV24-1|few|TRBJ1-5|.
CATSDQQDQPQHF
TGTGCCACCAGTGATCAACAAGATCAGCCCCAGCATTTT
>TRBV10-3|.|TRBJ2-4|.
CAISEEDLLAKNIQYF
TGTGCCATCAGTGAGGAAGATCTACTAGCCAAAAACATTCAGTACTTC
>TRBV6-1|.|TRBJ1-3|.
CASRPGQIAGNTIYF
TGTGCCAGCAGGCCGGGACAAATTGCTGGAAACACCATATATTTT
>TRBV29-1|.|TRBJ2-7|TRBD1
CSVEYGTAYEQYF
TGCAGCGTTGAATACGGGACAGCCTACGAGCAGTACTTC
>TRBV7-7|many|TRBJ2-2|.
CASSLGIGTGELFF
TGTGCTAGCAGCTTGGGAATCGGAACCGGGGAGCTGTTTTTT
>TRBV4-3|few|TRBJ1-1|.
CASSLSRHLNTEAFF
TGCGCCAGCAGCCTAAGCCGGCATCTTAACACTGAAGCTTTCTTT
>TRBV5-1|once|TRBJ1-5|.
CTSSLDTGNQPQHF
TGCACCAGCAGCCTTGACACGGGCAATCAGCCCCAGCATTTT
>TRBV9|many|TRBJ1-2|.
CASSVGSSVYGYTF
TGTGCCAGCAGCGTAGGTAGCTCCGTCTATGGCTACACCTTC
>TRBV30|.|TRBJ1-6|TRBD1
CAWGTGTGASPLHF
TGTGCCTGGGGGACCGGGACAGGGGCTTCACCCCTCCACTTT
>TRBV20-1|.|TRBJ2-6|TRBD1
CSVETGASGANVLTF
TGCAGTGTTGAAACAGGGGCCTCTGGGGCCAACGTCCTGACTTTC
>TRBV4-3|few|TRBJ1-2|.
CASSQDLAGYGYTF
TGCGCCAGCAGCCAAGATTTAGCGGGATATGGCTACACCTTC
>TRBV10-3|few|TRBJ2-5|.
CAISGRSMETQYF
TGTGCCATCAGTGGGAGGTCGATGGAGACCCAGTACTTC
>TRBV5-1|.|TRBJ1-1|.
CASNSRGTGTEAFF
TGCGCCAGCAACTCGCGGGGGACGGGCACTGAAGCTTTCTTT
>TRBV19|many|TRBJ1-2|TRBD1
CASGTGSANYGYTF
TGTGCCAGCGGGACAGGGAGTGCTAACTATGGCTACACCTTC
>TRBV2|many|TRBJ1-2|.
CASSERGQTNYGYTF
TGTGCCAGCAGTGAGAGGGGCCAGACTAACTATGGCTACACCTTC